This TCR beta chain came from a study of tumor-infiltrating lymphocytes in primary liver carcinoma. The study's findings and limits: Tumor top-250-clone fraction significantly exceeded that of blood (p = 0.039).

V lost 6 bases and J 6 bases, leaving 23 bases between the germline ends. The CDR3 contains 16 residues. Germline V CDR1 and CDR2: SGHAT, FQNNGV. With about 470 ng total RNA as template and a constant-region primer, TCR beta cDNA was made. A slightly modified ARM-PCR protocol with three nested multiplex PCR rounds produced these TCR beta libraries. The two initial PCR rounds, approximately 10 cycles each, used TRBV1-TRBV30 forward and C-beta reverse primers. TCRdb re-derived calls from the multiplex PCR reads in MiXCR, one entry per CDR3 protein. This sample yields some 25,000 distinct CDR3 sequences, of which roughly 78% are seen a single time; about 47% belongs to the top ten. The study co-extracted DNA and RNA from around 20-30 mg of unsorted bulk tissue. All tumor samples contained more than 75% viable tumor cells. A word on this clonotype: Its matching antigen is unknown.

The sequencing input was liver tumor tissue from sampling region 3. Subset indicated: tumor region T3, left-lateral pole. This rearrangement joins TRBV11-2 to TRBJ2-5, with a tentative D call TRBD2 (6 bases). The sequence came from a middle-aged man with primary liver carcinoma and hepatitis B virus infection. CDR3 in amino acids: CASRQTPGGEKKTQYF. The CDR3 DNA reads TGTGCCAGCAGGCAAACCCCTGGCGGGGAGAAAAAGACCCAGTACTTC. Complete variable domain (other parts from reference TRBV11-2 and TRBJ2-5): EAGVAQSPRYKIIEKRQSVAFWCNPISGHATLYWYQQILGQGPKLLIQFQNNGVVDDSQLPKDRFSAERLKGVDSTLKIQPAKLEDSAVYLCASRQTPGGEKKTQYFGPGTRLLVL.